The entry below describes one T cell receptor (beta chain). Antigen specificity is unknown. The length of the CDR3 is 17 residues. Trimming at V came to 9 bases and at J to 4 bases, leaving 18 bases not matched to a gene. Germline V gene data show CDR1 as SEHNR and CDR2 as FQNEAQ (reference sequence). This entry belongs to a study of cytomegalovirus exposure and HLA in healthy donors. Overall study findings and caveats: The study put roughly 160 TCR beta chains on its list as cytomegalovirus-associated.

This table comes from immunoSEQ multiplex PCR, and its TCRdb copy is limited to in-frame clones, with some not included. This table has roughly 63,000 clones, more than 70% appearing once. The sample taken for sequencing was PBMCs. This sequence joins TRBV7-9 and TRBJ2-3, with 8 bases that match TRBD2. The sequence derives from a young woman in good health and CMV-seronegative. The CDR3 spells CASCPTAFSGVSDTQYF. CDR3 sequence (DNA): TGTGCCAGTTGCCCAACCGCTTTTAGCGGGGTCTCAGATACGCAGTATTTT.